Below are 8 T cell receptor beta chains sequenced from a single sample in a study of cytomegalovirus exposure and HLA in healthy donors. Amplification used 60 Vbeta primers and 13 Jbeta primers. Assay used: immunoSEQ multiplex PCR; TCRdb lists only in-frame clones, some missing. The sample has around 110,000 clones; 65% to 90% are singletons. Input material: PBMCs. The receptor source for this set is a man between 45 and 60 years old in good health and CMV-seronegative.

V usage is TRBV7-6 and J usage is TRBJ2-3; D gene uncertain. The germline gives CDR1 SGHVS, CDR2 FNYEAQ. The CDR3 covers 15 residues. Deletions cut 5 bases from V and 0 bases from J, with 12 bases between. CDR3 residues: CASSPTTASTDTQYF. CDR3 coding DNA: TGTGCCAGCAGCCCCACCACAGCTAGCACAGATACGCAGTATTTT.

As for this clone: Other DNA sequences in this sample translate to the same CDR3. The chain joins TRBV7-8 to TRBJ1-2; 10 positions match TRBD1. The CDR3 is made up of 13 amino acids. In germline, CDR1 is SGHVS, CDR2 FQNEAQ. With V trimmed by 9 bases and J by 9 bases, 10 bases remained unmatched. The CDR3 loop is CASSSGTGDSYTF. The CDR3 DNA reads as TGTGCCAGTAGTAGTGGGACAGGGGATAGCTACACCTTC.

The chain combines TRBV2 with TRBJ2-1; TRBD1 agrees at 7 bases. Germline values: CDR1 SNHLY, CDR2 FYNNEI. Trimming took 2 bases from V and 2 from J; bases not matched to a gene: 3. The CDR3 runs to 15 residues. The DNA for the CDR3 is TGTGCCAGCAGTGAAAGGCAGGGGGCCTACAATGAGCAGTTCTTC. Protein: CASSERQGAYNEQFF. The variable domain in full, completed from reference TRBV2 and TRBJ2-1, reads EPEVTQTPSHQVTQMGQEVILRCVPISNHLYFYWYRQILGQKVEFLVSFYNNEISEKSEIFDDQFSVERPDGSNFTLKIRSTKLEDSAMYFCASSERQGAYNEQFFGPGTRLTVL.

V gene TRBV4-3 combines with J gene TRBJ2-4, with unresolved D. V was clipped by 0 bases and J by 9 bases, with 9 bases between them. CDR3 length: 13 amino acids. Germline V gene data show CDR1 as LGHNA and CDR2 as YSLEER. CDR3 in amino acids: CASSQESPGIQYF. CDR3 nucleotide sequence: TGCGCCAGCAGCCAAGAATCCCCGGGCATTCAGTACTTC.

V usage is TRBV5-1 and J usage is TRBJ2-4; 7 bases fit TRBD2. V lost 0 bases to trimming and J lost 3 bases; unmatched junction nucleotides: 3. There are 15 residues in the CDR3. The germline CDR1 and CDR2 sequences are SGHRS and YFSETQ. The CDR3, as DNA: TGCGCCAGCAGCTTGGGGTTAGCGGGCAAAAACATTCAGTACTTC. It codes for CASSLGLAGKNIQYF.

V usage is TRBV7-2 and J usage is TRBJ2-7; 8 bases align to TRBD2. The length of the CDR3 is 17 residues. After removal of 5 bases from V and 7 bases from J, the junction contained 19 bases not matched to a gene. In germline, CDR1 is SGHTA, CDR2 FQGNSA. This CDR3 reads CASSRGGAGGLRGEQYF. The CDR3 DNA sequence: TGTGCCAGCAGCCGGGGAGGGGCGGGGGGATTACGGGGGGAGCAGTACTTC. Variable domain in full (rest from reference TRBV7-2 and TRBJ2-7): GAGVSQSPSNKVTEKGKDVELRCDPISGHTALYWYRQSLGQGLEFLIYFQGNSAPDKSGLPSDRFSAERTGGSVSTLTIQRTQQEDSAVYLCASSRGGAGGLRGEQYFGPGTRLTVT.

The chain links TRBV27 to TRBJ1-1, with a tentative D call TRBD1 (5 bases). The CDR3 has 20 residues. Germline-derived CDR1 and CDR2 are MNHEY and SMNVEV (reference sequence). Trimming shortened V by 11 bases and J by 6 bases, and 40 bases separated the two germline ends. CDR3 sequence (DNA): TGTGCCCGCCGACGAGAGTGGGGATGGGCCCCAGGACACCATCCCTCTGAAGCTTTCTTT. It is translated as CARRREWGWAPGHHPSEAFF.

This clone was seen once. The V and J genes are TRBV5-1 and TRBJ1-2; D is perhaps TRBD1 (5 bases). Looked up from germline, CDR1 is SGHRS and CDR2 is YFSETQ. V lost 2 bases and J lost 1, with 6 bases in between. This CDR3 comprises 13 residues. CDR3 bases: TGCGCCAGCAGCTTTCAGGGTAACTATGGCTACACCTTC. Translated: CASSFQGNYGYTF. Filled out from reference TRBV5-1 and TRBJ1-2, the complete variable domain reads KAGVTQTPRYLIKTRGQQVTLSCSPISGHRSVSWYQQTPGQGLQFLFEYFSETQRNKGNFPGRFSGRQFSNSRSEMNVSTLELGDSALYLCASSFQGNYGYTFGSGTRLTVV.